A selection of T cell receptor beta chains follows, all from one sample in a study of yellow fever vaccine responses in identical twins. TCRdb reprocessed the RT-PCR reads with MiXCR, giving one entry per CDR3 protein. Among 30,000 to 40,000 distinct CDR3 sequences listed, about three fifths were seen once. The specimen was T cells from blood (PBMCs), unsorted or a sorted subset (not recorded which), collected before or after yellow fever vaccination (not recorded which). All receptors derive from a woman aged 18 to 35 who received the yellow fever vaccine. CDR3s include the opening cysteine and the closing phenylalanine or tryptophan. D genes are given only for firm matches. Expanded clones are given a class, and other clones once, few, many or no size at all.

V	J	D	size	CDR3	DNA
TRBV4-1	TRBJ1-2	-	-	CASSQGDGGYGYTF	TGCGCCAGCAGCCAAGGGGATGGGGGCTATGGCTACACCTTC
TRBV29-1	TRBJ2-2	-	-	CSATTWPNTGELFF	TGCAGCGCAACGACATGGCCGAACACCGGGGAGCTGTTTTTT
TRBV4-3	TRBJ2-1	-	few	CASKGGSSYDEQFF	TGCGCCAGCAAGGGGGGCAGCTCCTACGATGAGCAGTTCTTC
TRBV4-1	TRBJ1-2	TRBD1	-	CASSRPRGGDYGYTF	TGCGCCAGCAGCCGGCCCAGGGGGGGTGACTATGGCTACACCTTC
TRBV29-1	TRBJ2-3	TRBD1	-	CSARDSDTDTQYF	TGCAGCGCCCGGGACAGCGACACAGATACGCAGTATTTT
TRBV4-3	TRBJ2-7	-	once	CASSQDGVSYEQYF	TGCGCCAGCAGCCAAGATGGAGTCTCCTACGAGCAGTACTTC
TRBV18	TRBJ1-4	-	-	CASSPGSTNEKLFF	TGTGCCAGCTCACCGGGTTCAACTAATGAAAAACTGTTTTTT
TRBV12-3/TRBV12-4	TRBJ1-6	TRBD1	-	CASRMDRGLSPLHF	TGTGCCAGCAGAATGGACAGGGGGCTTTCACCCCTCCACTTT
TRBV10-3	TRBJ2-1	-	-	CAIRGIPGVKGDEQFF	TGTGCCATCCGGGGTATCCCGGGAGTAAAAGGGGATGAGCAGTTCTTC
TRBV13	TRBJ1-1	-	-	CASRSTEAFF	TGTGCCAGCAGAAGTACTGAAGCTTTCTTT
TRBV28	TRBJ2-4	-	few	CASSFNIQYF	TGTGCCAGCAGTTTCAACATTCAGTACTTC
TRBV20-1	TRBJ1-4	-	-	CSATGEEKLFF	TGCAGTGCCACCGGGGAGGAAAAACTGTTTTTT
TRBV7-2	TRBJ1-5	-	-	CASSLKGNQPQHF	TGTGCCAGCAGCTTGAAGGGCAATCAGCCCCAGCATTTT
TRBV29-1	TRBJ2-1	-	-	CSVGPMRNEQFF	TGCAGCGTTGGGCCGATGAGGAATGAGCAGTTCTTC
TRBV5-4	TRBJ2-5	-	once	CASSLVPGETQYF	TGTGCCAGCAGCTTGGTGCCTGGGGAGACCCAGTACTTC